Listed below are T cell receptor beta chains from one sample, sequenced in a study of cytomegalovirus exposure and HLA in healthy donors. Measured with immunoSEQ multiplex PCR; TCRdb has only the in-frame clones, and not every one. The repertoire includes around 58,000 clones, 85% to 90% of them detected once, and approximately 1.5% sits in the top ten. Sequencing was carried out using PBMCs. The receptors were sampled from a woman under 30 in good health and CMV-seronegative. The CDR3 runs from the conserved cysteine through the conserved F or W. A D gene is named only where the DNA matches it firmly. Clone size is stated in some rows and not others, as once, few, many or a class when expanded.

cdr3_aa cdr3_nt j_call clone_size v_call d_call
CASSQDPQRGTYEQYF TGCGCCAGCAGCCAAGATCCCCAGCGGGGAACCTACGAGCAGTACTTC TRBJ2-7 - TRBV4-1 TRBD2
CASSLWGVQGRYEQYF TGTGCCAGCAGTTTGTGGGGCGTGCAGGGTAGATACGAGCAGTACTTC TRBJ2-7 - TRBV28 -
CASSLGRVLTGELFF TGTGCCAGCAGCTTAGGGCGGGTATTGACCGGGGAGCTGTTTTTT TRBJ2-2 - TRBV7-2 -
CASSKGLAERAEQYF TGTGCCAGCAGTAAGGGACTAGCGGAGAGGGCGGAGCAGTACTTC TRBJ2-7 - TRBV2 TRBD2
CASSREGLGSEAFF TGTGCCAGCAGCAGGGAGGGGCTCGGATCTGAAGCTTTCTTT TRBJ1-1 - TRBV6-6 -
CASSIASETYSNQPQHF TGTGCCAGTAGTATAGCCTCGGAGACTTATAGCAATCAGCCCCAGCATTTT TRBJ1-5 - TRBV19 -
CASSLDGQGANTF TGTGCCAGCAGCTTAGACGGACAGGGGGCCAACACCTTC TRBJ1-2 few TRBV11-2 TRBD1
CASSTGGHQPQHF TGTGCCAGCAGCACAGGGGGCCATCAGCCCCAGCATTTT TRBJ1-5 once TRBV6-1 TRBD1
CASSPGTDETQYF TGTGCCAGCTCACCCGGGACAGACGAGACCCAGTACTTC TRBJ2-5 - TRBV18 TRBD1
CASSDTYEQYF TGTGCCAGTAGTGACACCTACGAGCAGTACTTC TRBJ2-7 - TRBV19 -
CASSPQTGTRSSYEQYF TGTGCCAGCAGCCCCCAAACCGGGACACGAAGCTCCTACGAGCAGTACTTC TRBJ2-7 - TRBV9 -
CASSQVDRSSYEQYF TGCGCCAGCAGCCAAGTCGACAGGAGCTCCTACGAGCAGTACTTC TRBJ2-7 - TRBV4-3 -
CASSSHRGRGSYEQYF TGTGCCAGCAGCTCCCACAGGGGGCGAGGGTCCTACGAGCAGTACTTC TRBJ2-7 - TRBV9 TRBD1
CASSSTGFGANVLTF TGCGCCAGCAGCTCGACAGGGTTTGGGGCCAACGTCCTGACTTTC TRBJ2-6 - TRBV5-1 TRBD1
CASSKVVTGQGYEQYF TGTGCCAGCAGCAAAGTGGTGACGGGACAGGGTTACGAGCAGTACTTC TRBJ2-7 once TRBV21-1 -
CASSPPVGRWNEQFF TGTGCCAGCTCACCTCCGGTCGGGAGGTGGAATGAGCAGTTCTTC TRBJ2-1 - TRBV18 TRBD2
CASSAGLAHEQYF TGTGCCAGCAGCGCGGGACTAGCCCACGAGCAGTACTTC TRBJ2-7 - TRBV11-2 TRBD2
CASSYGTDLTNEKLFF TGTGCCAGCAGCTACGGGACAGACCTAACTAATGAAAAACTGTTTTTT TRBJ1-4 - TRBV4-2 TRBD1
CASSLRLAGALQETQYF TGTGCCAGCAGCTTGCGACTAGCGGGGGCCCTGCAAGAGACCCAGTACTTC TRBJ2-5 - TRBV11-2 TRBD2
CASSSCPGGSDEQFF TGTGCCAGCAGCTCCTGTCCGGGAGGGTCTGATGAGCAGTTCTTC TRBJ2-1 few TRBV6-7 TRBD2
CASRDISSYEQYF TGCGCCAGCAGGGACATCAGCTCCTACGAGCAGTACTTC TRBJ2-7 - TRBV5-1 -
CASSDSAGASTDTQYF TGTGCCAGCAGTGACTCCGCGGGGGCTAGCACAGATACGCAGTATTTT TRBJ2-3 once TRBV6-4 -
CASSAGNRGWSGELFF TGTGCCAGCAGTGCCGGAAACAGGGGATGGTCCGGGGAGCTGTTTTTT TRBJ2-2 - TRBV6-1 TRBD1
CAIRAGGGQYF TGTGCCATCAGGGCAGGAGGCGGGCAGTACTTC TRBJ2-7 - TRBV10-3 -
CALQRYGTGSTDTQYF TGTGCCTTACAACGTTATGGGACAGGGAGCACAGATACGCAGTATTTT TRBJ2-3 - TRBV6-9 TRBD1
CASSPGQANYNSPLHF TGTGCCAGCAGCCCTGGACAGGCGAATTATAATTCACCCCTCCACTTT TRBJ1-6 - TRBV7-9 TRBD1
CASSKAHRGSGSPLHF TGTGCCAGCAGCAAAGCGCACAGGGGGTCGGGTTCACCCCTCCACTTT TRBJ1-6 - TRBV21-1 -
CASSPRLGNRALSNTGELFF TGTGCCAGCAGCCCACGCTTAGGGAACAGGGCCCTTTCTAACACCGGGGAGCTGTTTTTT TRBJ2-2 - TRBV7-3 -
CASSIGRGYEQYF TGTGCCAGTAGTATAGGCAGGGGCTACGAGCAGTACTTC TRBJ2-7 - TRBV19 -
CASSSAGGSGITDTQYF TGCGCCAGCAGCTCTGCGGGGGGTAGCGGGATAACAGATACGCAGTATTTT TRBJ2-3 - TRBV5-1 TRBD2
CASSQGIRATDTQYF TGTGCCAGCAGCCAAGGTATCCGAGCCACAGATACGCAGTATTTT TRBJ2-3 - TRBV4-2 -
CASSKIAGGPYEQYF TGCGCCAGCAGCAAAATAGCGGGAGGGCCTTACGAGCAGTACTTC TRBJ2-7 - TRBV10-2 TRBD2
CASSLYGLAGKIYEQYF TGTGCCAGCAGTTTGTACGGACTAGCGGGAAAAATCTACGAGCAGTACTTC TRBJ2-7 - TRBV28 TRBD2
CASSSGGPGTQYF TGTGCCAGCAGCTCGGGGGGGCCGGGGACCCAGTACTTC TRBJ2-5 - TRBV11-1 TRBD2
CASSLSGQGSNNEQFF TGTGCCAGCAGTTTATCGGGACAGGGATCGAACAATGAGCAGTTCTTC TRBJ2-1 - TRBV28 TRBD1
CASSQEGGDTQYF TGCGCCAGCAGCCAGGAGGGTGGGGATACGCAGTATTTT TRBJ2-3 - TRBV4-1 -
CASSPGTVISYQPQHF TGTGCCAGCAGTCCAGGGACAGTAATCTCTTATCAGCCCCAGCATTTT TRBJ1-5 - TRBV27 TRBD1
CASSLTRNEQFF TGTGCCAGCAGCTTAACCCGGAATGAGCAGTTCTTC TRBJ2-1 - TRBV7-3 -
CASSSFPLDRRNSPLHF TGTGCCAGCAGCTCCTTCCCCTTGGACAGGCGGAATTCACCCCTCCACTTT TRBJ1-6 - TRBV7-8 TRBD1
CAISGRNTDTQYF TGTGCCATCAGTGGGCGGAACACAGATACGCAGTATTTT TRBJ2-3 - TRBV10-3 -
CASSLPVSGNTIYF TGTGCCAGCAGCTTGCCGGTCTCTGGAAACACCATATATTTT TRBJ1-3 few TRBV5-6 -
CASSLPPGQPNTEAFF TGTGCCAGCAGCTTACCGCCAGGACAGCCGAACACTGAAGCTTTCTTT TRBJ1-1 - TRBV11-2 -